This T cell receptor (beta chain) was recorded in a study of control samples from healthy donors and cancer patients. The V and J ends lost 5 bases and 9 bases respectively, with 8 bases between them. This CDR3 contains 11 residues. CDR1 is SEHNR and CDR2 is FQNEAQ in the germline V gene (reference sequence). Profiling relied on immunoSEQ multiplex PCR, and the TCRdb table lists in-frame clones only, not all of them. The sample holds about 130,000 clones, approximately 92% seen once. J is TRBJ1-3 and V is TRBV7-9; no reliable D call. The sequence was obtained from a man older than 75 with head and neck cancer. Source material: PBMCs. Here the CDR3 reads CASSLSGTIYF. Written as DNA, the CDR3 is TGTGCCAGCAGCCTATCGGGCACCATATATTTT. Looking up the rest from reference TRBV7-9 and TRBJ1-3 gives the full variable domain: DTGVSQNPRHKITKRGQNVTFRCDPISEHNRLYWYRQTLGQGPEFLTYFQNEAQLEKSRLLSDRFSAERPKGSFSTLEIQRTEQGDSAMYLCASSLSGTIYFGEGSWLTVV.